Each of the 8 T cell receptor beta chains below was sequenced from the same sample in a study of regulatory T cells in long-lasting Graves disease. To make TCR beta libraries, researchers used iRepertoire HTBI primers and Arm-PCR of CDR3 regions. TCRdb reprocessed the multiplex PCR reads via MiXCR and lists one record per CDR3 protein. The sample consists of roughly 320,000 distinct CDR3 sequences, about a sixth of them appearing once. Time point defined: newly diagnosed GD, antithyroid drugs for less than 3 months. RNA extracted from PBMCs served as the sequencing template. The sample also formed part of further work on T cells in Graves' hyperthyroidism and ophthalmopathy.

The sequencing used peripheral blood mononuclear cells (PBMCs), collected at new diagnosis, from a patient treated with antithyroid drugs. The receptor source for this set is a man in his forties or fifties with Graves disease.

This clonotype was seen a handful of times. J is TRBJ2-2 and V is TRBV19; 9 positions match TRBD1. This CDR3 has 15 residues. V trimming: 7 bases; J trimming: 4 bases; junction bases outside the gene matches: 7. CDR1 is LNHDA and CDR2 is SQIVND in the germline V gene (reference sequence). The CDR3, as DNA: TGTGCCAGTATGGGGGACAGGGCCGGCACCGGGGAGCTGTTTTTT. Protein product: CASMGDRAGTGELFF. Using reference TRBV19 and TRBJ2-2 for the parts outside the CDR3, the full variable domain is DGGITQSPKYLFRKEGQNVTLSCEQNLNHDAMYWYRQDPGQGLRLIYYSQIVNDFQKGDIAEGYSVSREKKESFPLTVTSAQKNPTAFYLCASMGDRAGTGELFFGEGSRLTVL.

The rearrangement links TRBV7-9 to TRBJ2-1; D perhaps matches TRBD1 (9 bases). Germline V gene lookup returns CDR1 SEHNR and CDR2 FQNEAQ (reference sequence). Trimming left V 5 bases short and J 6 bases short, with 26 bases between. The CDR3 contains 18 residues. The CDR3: CASSTGTGRGGILNEQFF. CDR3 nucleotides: TGTGCCAGCAGCACTGGGACAGGGCGCGGGGGGATTCTCAATGAGCAGTTCTTC. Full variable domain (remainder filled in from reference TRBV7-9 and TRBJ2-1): DTGVSQNPRHKITKRGQNVTFRCDPISEHNRLYWYRQTLGQGPEFLTYFQNEAQLEKSRLLSDRFSAERPKGSFSTLEIQRTEQGDSAMYLCASSTGTGRGGILNEQFFGPGTRLTVL.

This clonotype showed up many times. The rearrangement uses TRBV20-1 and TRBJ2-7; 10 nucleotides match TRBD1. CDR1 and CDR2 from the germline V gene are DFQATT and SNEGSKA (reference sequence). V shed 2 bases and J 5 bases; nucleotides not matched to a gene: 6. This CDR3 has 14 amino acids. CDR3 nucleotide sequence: TGCAGTGCTAGAAAAGGGACAGGGGTTAACGAGCAGTACTTC. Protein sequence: CSARKGTGVNEQYF.

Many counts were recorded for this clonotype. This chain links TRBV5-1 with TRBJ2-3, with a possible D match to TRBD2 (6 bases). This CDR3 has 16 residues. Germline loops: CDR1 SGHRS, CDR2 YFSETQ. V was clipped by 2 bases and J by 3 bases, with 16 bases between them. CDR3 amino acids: CASSFAAGFSTDTQYF. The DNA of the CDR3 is TGCGCCAGCAGCTTCGCAGCGGGTTTCAGTACAGATACGCAGTATTTT.

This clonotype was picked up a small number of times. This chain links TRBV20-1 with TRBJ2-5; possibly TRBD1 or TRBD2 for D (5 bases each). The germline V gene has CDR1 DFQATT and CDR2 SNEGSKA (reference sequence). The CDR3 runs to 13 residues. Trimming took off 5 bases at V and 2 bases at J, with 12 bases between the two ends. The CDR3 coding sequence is TGCAGTGCTCTAAGGGACGAACAAGAGACCCAGTACTTC. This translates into CSALRDEQETQYF.

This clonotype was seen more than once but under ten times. The DNA for the CDR3 is TGTGCCAGCAGCGTAGCACCCCGGCCGGGGACAGGGAGTCGGACCGGGGAGCTGTTTTTT. This translates into CASSVAPRPGTGSRTGELFF. The V call is TRBV9, the J call TRBJ2-2; 9 nucleotides align to TRBD1. V lost 0 bases and J lost 5; bases outside the gene matches: 17. Germline V CDR1 and CDR2: SGDLS, YYNGEE. The CDR3 contains 20 residues. The complete variable domain, with remaining parts taken from reference TRBV9 and TRBJ2-2, reads DSGVTQTPKHLITATGQRVTLRCSPRSGDLSVYWYQQSLDQGLQFLIQYYNGEERAKGNILERFSAQQFPDLHSELNLSSLELGDSALYFCASSVAPRPGTGSRTGELFFGEGSRLTVL.

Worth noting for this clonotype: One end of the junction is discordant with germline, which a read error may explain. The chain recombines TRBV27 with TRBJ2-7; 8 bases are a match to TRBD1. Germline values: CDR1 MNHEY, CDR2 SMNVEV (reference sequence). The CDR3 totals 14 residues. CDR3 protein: CAGSPGTGWDEQYF. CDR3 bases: TGTGCCGGCAGTCCCGGGACAGGTTGGGACGAGCAGTACTTC.

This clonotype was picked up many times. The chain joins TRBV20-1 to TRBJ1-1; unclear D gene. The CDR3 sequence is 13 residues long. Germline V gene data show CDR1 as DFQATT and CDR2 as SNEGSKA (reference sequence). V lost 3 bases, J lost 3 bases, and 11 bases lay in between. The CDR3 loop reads CSASYGGHTEAFF. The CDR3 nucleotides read TGCAGTGCTAGTTACGGTGGGCACACTGAAGCTTTCTTT.